This T cell receptor beta chain was observed in a study of T cells in Graves' hyperthyroidism and ophthalmopathy. Looked up from germline, CDR1 is LGHNA and CDR2 is YNFKEQ. V was pared by 0 bases and J by 1 base, with 4 bases between. The CDR3 loop spans 13 amino acids. RNA transcripts gave rise to amplified TCR beta CDR3 regions. When the TCR CDR3 underwent first-round RT-PCR, the HTBI primer set was used. MiXCR was run by TCRdb on the multiplex PCR reads, yielding one entry per CDR3 protein. In the table there are about 300,000 distinct CDR3 sequences, about an eighth of which are singletons. This clonotype was obtained from a woman aged 40 to 50 with Graves' hyperthyroidism. Source material: blood. The chain has TRBV4-2 and TRBJ2-7; the D is unclear. CDR3 protein: CASSQETSYEQYF. The CDR3 nucleotides read TGTGCCAGCAGCCAAGAGACGTCCTACGAGCAGTACTTC.